These T cell receptor beta chains were read from a single sample in a study of blood T cell repertoires in COVID-19. Libraries were prepared by immunoSEQ multiplex PCR; TCRdb keeps only in-frame clonotypes and omits some of them. The data show around 250,000 clones, about 82% seen once. The sample comprised PBMCs or T cells enriched from blood (not recorded which). All receptors derive from a woman in her forties or fifties with acute COVID-19. Each CDR3 is given with its conserved first and last residue. A D gene is named only where the DNA matches it firmly. Only some rows state a clone size, as once, few, many or a class for expanded clones.

cdr3_nt	cdr3_aa	clone_size	d_call	v_call	j_call
TGTGCCAGCAGTTACTCCCGGACAGGTGGGGAAAAACTGTTTTTT	CASSYSRTGGEKLFF	-	TRBD1	TRBV6-5	TRBJ1-4
TGTGCCAGCAGCTTTGGGAGAGGGAATGAAAAACTGTTTTTT	CASSFGRGNEKLFF	few	-	TRBV7-8	TRBJ1-4
TGTGCCAGCAGCTTTTTAGGGGGCGGCACTGAAGCTTTCTTT	CASSFLGGGTEAFF	many	TRBD1	TRBV7-9	TRBJ1-1
TGTGCCAGCTCACCCTCCCTGCCCCTAGGGGATGAGCAGTTCTTC	CASSPSLPLGDEQFF	-	-	TRBV18	TRBJ2-1
TGTGCCAGCAGCTTGCGGAGAGGACACAGAAATCAGCCCCAGCATTTT	CASSLRRGHRNQPQHF	-	-	TRBV5-8	TRBJ1-5
TGTGCCAGCACAACCGGCTATGGCTACACCTTC	CASTTGYGYTF	-	-	TRBV9	TRBJ1-2
TGTGCCTGGAGTAACAGGAATAGCAATCAGCCCCAGCATTTT	CAWSNRNSNQPQHF	-	-	TRBV30	TRBJ1-5
TGTGCCAGCAGCCAGGGAACGGGACACCAGAACACTGAAGCTTTCTTT	CASSQGTGHQNTEAFF	-	-	TRBV5-8	TRBJ1-1
TGTGCCAGCTCACCACAAGGGAGAGTATTGGAAGAGACCCAGTACTTC	CASSPQGRVLEETQYF	-	-	TRBV18	TRBJ2-5
TGTGCCAGCAGTGCAGGACAGGGGGCTGGGGGTCAGCCCCAGCATTTT	CASSAGQGAGGQPQHF	-	TRBD1	TRBV28	TRBJ1-5
TGTGCCAGCAGTCCCTCCTCGACAGGGAATTACGAGCAGTACTTC	CASSPSSTGNYEQYF	-	TRBD1	TRBV6-5	TRBJ2-7
TGTGCCAGCAGCCTCCGGCAGGGTGATCAGCCCCAGCATTTT	CASSLRQGDQPQHF	few	-	TRBV7-2	TRBJ1-5
TGTGCCAGCAGTGAGAGGTCCGGGGGCTACACCTTC	CASSERSGGYTF	-	-	TRBV2	TRBJ1-2
TGTGCCAGCAGTGAAGCGCGCGAATTCGGGGAGCTGTTTTTT	CASSEAREFGELFF	-	-	TRBV2	TRBJ2-2
TGTGCCAGCAGTGAAATACCGGGACAGGCTATCTATGGCTACACCTTC	CASSEIPGQAIYGYTF	few	TRBD1	TRBV27	TRBJ1-2
TGCGCCAGCAGCCGGGAGGGGGCTGGAAACACCATATATTTT	CASSREGAGNTIYF	-	-	TRBV5-1	TRBJ1-3
TGTGCCAGCAGCTTAGGTAGCACGAACACCGGGGAGCTGTTTTTT	CASSLGSTNTGELFF	-	-	TRBV7-2	TRBJ2-2
TGTGCCAGCAGCTTAGAATTACGGACAGGGGGCGGCTACACCTTC	CASSLELRTGGGYTF	few	TRBD1	TRBV7-8	TRBJ1-2
TGTGCCATCAGGGACAGGTCGTTAGCTAACTATGGCTACACCTTC	CAIRDRSLANYGYTF	-	TRBD1	TRBV10-3	TRBJ1-2
TGTGCCAGTAGTTCAGGCAGGGTGGCCTACAATGAGCAGTTCTTC	CASSSGRVAYNEQFF	-	-	TRBV19	TRBJ2-1
TGTGCCAGCAGCGAATCCATCAGGAACAGGGGGGATGAAAAACTGTTTTTT	CASSESIRNRGDEKLFF	-	TRBD1	TRBV11-3	TRBJ1-4
TGTGCCAGCAGCCCCAGCCGGGGGGCGCCCCCCAATCAGCCCCAGCATTTT	CASSPSRGAPPNQPQHF	-	-	TRBV3-1/TRBV3-2	TRBJ1-5
TGTGCCAGCATGAGCACCGGGGAGCTGTTTTTT	CASMSTGELFF	-	-	TRBV12-3/TRBV12-4	TRBJ2-2
TGTGCCAGCAGTTTTAGGCCAGGTCAAATAAGCTCTGGGGCCAACGTCCTGACTTTC	CASSFRPGQISSGANVLTF	-	-	TRBV27	TRBJ2-6
TGTGCCAGCAGCTTCACTGGGACATCCCAAGAGACCCAGTACTTC	CASSFTGTSQETQYF	-	-	TRBV7-2	TRBJ2-5
TGTGCCAGCAGTTACTCCCCCACCTGGAGGTACGAGCAGTACTTC	CASSYSPTWRYEQYF	-	-	TRBV6-2/TRBV6-3	TRBJ2-7
TGTGCCAGTAGTACACAGGGCCCTGGTAACTATGGCTACACCTTC	CASSTQGPGNYGYTF	-	-	TRBV19	TRBJ1-2
TGTGCCAGCAGCTTAGCGGCGGGGGGGAAAAATTACGAGCAGTACTTC	CASSLAAGGKNYEQYF	-	TRBD2	TRBV7-9	TRBJ2-7
TGTGCCAGCAGTGAGGGGTCCAGGGCAAACACTGAAGCTTTCTTT	CASSEGSRANTEAFF	few	-	TRBV2	TRBJ1-1
TGTGCCAGCAGCCAAGAGAGGGTGCTAGCGGGGAACAATGAGCAGTTCTTC	CASSQERVLAGNNEQFF	-	TRBD2	TRBV3-1/TRBV3-2	TRBJ2-1
TGTGCCGTATATCCCGGGACAGGGGGTACCTCTGGGGCCAACGTCCTGACTTTC	CAVYPGTGGTSGANVLTF	once	TRBD1	TRBV10-3	TRBJ2-6
TGTGCCAGCAGTCGGACAGGGGCGAGCTCCTACGAGCAGTACTTC	CASSRTGASSYEQYF	-	TRBD1	TRBV6-5	TRBJ2-7
TGCGCCAGCAGCCAGGGACAGAACACTGAAGCTTTCTTT	CASSQGQNTEAFF	-	-	TRBV4-3	TRBJ1-1
TGTGCCAGCAGCCAAGGTAACCTACGAACCTCCTACGAGCAGTACTTC	CASSQGNLRTSYEQYF	-	-	TRBV3-1/TRBV3-2	TRBJ2-7
TGTGCCAGTAGTAAACCCGGGACAAGTGGGGAGACCCAGTACTTC	CASSKPGTSGETQYF	-	-	TRBV19	TRBJ2-5
TGTGCCAGCAGTTACTCTAGCGGGACTCGGGGAAACACCATATATTTT	CASSYSSGTRGNTIYF	-	-	TRBV6-5	TRBJ1-3